This is a list of T cell receptor beta chains from one sample in a study of spatial heterogeneity in lung cancer. TCRdb fed the 5' RACE reads into MiXCR, producing one record per CDR3 protein. The profile covers roughly 120,000 distinct CDR3 sequences, with roughly an eighth appearing a single time and 15% to 20% taken by the ten largest. The source material was PBMCs, sampled at follow-up. Receptors originate from a male donor with early-stage non-small cell lung cancer. Both conserved end residues are part of each CDR3. The order of the fields is V gene, CDR3 protein.

>TRBV11-2
CASSRVADGGFYEQYF
>TRBV27
CASSAGRGEQYF
>TRBV19
CASTIIRTGSSEAFF
>TRBV11-2
CASSLTAPYNEQFF
>TRBV5-1
CASSSTPGTQETQYF
>TRBV15
CATSRDGDSNQPQHF
>TRBV28
CASSLGQGRVYEQYF
>TRBV20-1
CSAGGLSNTGELFF
>TRBV4-3
CASSQRQGGYNEQFF
>TRBV7-8
CASSPIQGMGTQYF
>TRBV28
CASTRPEGGYTF
>TRBV2
CASSETDRGNYGYTF
>TRBV29-1
CSVERTVTNTEAFF
>TRBV15
CATSRGPDTQYF
>TRBV9
CASSADRYGYTF
>TRBV5-1
CASSLARGGTEAFF
>TRBV20-1
CSADSTGPKNIQYF
>TRBV28
CASSRQEAFF
>TRBV28
CASSLTANTEAFF
>TRBV5-8
CASSFGRGRSFTGELFF
>TRBV6-2/TRBV6-3
CASSFKWEQYF
>TRBV30
CAWSGKQGIGSNQPQHF